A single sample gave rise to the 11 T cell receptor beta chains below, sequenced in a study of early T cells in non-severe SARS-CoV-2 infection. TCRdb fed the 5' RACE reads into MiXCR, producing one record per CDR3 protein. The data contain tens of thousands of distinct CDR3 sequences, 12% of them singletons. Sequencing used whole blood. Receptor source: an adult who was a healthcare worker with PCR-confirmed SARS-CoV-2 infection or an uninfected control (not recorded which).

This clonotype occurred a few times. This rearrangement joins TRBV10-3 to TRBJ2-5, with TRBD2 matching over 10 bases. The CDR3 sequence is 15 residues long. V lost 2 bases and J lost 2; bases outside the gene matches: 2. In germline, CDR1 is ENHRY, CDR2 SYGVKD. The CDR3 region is CAISERTSGQETQYF. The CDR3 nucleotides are TGTGCCATCAGTGAGAGGACTAGCGGTCAAGAGACCCAGTACTTC.

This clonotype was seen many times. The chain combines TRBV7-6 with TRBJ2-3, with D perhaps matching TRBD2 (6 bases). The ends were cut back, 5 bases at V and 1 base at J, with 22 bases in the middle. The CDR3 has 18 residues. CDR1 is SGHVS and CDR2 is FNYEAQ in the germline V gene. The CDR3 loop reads CASSRGVPALARTDTQYF. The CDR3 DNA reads TGTGCCAGCAGCAGGGGTGTCCCTGCGCTAGCGCGCACAGATACGCAGTATTTT. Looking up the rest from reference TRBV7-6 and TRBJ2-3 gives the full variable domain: GAGVSQSPRYKVTKRGQDVALRCDPISGHVSLYWYRQALGQGPEFLTYFNYEAQQDKSGLPNDRFSAERPEGSISTLTIQRTEQRDSAMYRCASSRGVPALARTDTQYFGPGTRLTVL.

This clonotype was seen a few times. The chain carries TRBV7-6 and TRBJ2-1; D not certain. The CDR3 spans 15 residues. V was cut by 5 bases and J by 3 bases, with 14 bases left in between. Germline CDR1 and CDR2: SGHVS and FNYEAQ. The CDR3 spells CASSQGQPLYNEQFF. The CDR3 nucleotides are TGTGCCAGCAGCCAAGGCCAGCCGCTCTACAATGAGCAGTTCTTC.

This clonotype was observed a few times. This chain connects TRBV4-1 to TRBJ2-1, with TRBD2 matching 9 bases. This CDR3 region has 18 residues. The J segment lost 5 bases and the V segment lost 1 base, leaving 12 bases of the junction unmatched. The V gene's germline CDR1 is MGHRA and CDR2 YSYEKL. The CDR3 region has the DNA TGCGCCAGCAGCCAAGGGCTAGCGGGAAGCGTTACTAACAATGAGCAGTTCTTC. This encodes CASSQGLAGSVTNNEQFF.

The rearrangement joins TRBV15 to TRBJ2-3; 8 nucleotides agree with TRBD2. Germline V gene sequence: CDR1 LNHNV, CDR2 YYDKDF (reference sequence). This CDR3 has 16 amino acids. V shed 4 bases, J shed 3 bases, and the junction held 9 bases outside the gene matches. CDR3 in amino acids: CATSMGNGGDTDTQYF. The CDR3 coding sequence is TGTGCCACCAGCATGGGAAACGGGGGGGATACAGATACGCAGTATTTT.

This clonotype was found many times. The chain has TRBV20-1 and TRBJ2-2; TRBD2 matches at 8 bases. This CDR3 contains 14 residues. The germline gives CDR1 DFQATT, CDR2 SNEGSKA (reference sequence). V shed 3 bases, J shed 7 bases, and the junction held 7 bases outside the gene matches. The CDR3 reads CSASGRALSGELFF. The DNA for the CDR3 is TGCAGTGCTAGCGGGAGGGCCCTCAGCGGGGAGCTGTTTTTT.

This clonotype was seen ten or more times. In nucleotides, the CDR3 is TGCAGCGTGGGACTACCAGGCTACGAGCAGTACTTC. Translating gives CSVGLPGYEQYF. The rearrangement links TRBV29-1 to TRBJ2-7, with 7 nucleotides matching TRBD2. CDR1 is SQVTM, CDR2 ANQGSEA, per germline. The trim removed 6 bases at V and 3 bases at J, leaving 5 bases unmatched. This CDR3 comprises 12 residues.

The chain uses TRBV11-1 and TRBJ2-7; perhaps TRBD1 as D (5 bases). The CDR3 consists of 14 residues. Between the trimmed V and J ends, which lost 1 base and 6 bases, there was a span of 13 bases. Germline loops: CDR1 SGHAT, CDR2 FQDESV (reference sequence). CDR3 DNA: TGTGCCAGCAGCTTAGTCGGGCAGGGCGGCGAGCAGTACTTC. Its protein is CASSLVGQGGEQYF.

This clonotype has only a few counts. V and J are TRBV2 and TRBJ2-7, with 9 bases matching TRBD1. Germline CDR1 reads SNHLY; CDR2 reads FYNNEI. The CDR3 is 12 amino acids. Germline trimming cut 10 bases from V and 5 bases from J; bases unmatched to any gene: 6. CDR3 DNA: TGTGCCATCTGGACAGGGGAGGACGAGCAGTACTTC. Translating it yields CAIWTGEDEQYF.

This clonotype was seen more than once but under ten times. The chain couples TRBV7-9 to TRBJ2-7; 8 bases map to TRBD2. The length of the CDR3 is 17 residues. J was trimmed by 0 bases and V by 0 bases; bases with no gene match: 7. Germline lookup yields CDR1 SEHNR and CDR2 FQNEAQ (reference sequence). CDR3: CASSLAGASGSSYEQYF. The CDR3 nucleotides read TGTGCCAGCAGCTTAGCAGGGGCAAGCGGGAGCTCCTACGAGCAGTACTTC.

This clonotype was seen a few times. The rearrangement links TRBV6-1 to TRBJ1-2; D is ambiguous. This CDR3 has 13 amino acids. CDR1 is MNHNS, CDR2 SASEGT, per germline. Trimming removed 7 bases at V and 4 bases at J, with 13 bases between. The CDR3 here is CASTWGGLYGYTF. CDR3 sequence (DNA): TGTGCCAGCACTTGGGGAGGCCTCTATGGCTACACCTTC.